The sample holds many counts of the clone carrying this T cell receptor (beta chain). Its antigen is not known. These data come from a study of beta chain features in type 1 diabetes. Study results and limitations: Cells expressing TCR highly could be over-represented by cDNA sequencing. Any HLA-type effect on TCRB rearrangement remained unresolved here.

The entirety of the isolated RNA underwent reverse transcription, so expressed TCRB transcripts were sequenced. Assay used: immunoSEQ multiplex PCR; TCRdb lists only in-frame clones, some missing. The sample shows 250,000 to 350,000 clones, approximately 14% of them seen only once. Germline V gene data show CDR1 as LNHDA and CDR2 as SQIVND (reference sequence). The CDR3 has 14 amino acids. V lost 6 bases and J lost 2, with 10 bases in between. Each sorted fraction was over 95% pure. The sequence derives from a man aged 30-40 years in good health. Sequencing was performed on central memory CD4+ T cells from blood. This chain connects TRBV19 to TRBJ2-2; no reliable D call. In nucleotides, the CDR3 is TGTGCCAGTAGGTCTGACATAAACACCGGGGAGCTGTTTTTT. Its protein product is CASRSDINTGELFF.